This T cell receptor (beta chain) was identified during a study of radiation and T cells in renal cell carcinoma (dated by TCRdb to between 2020 and 2021). Looking at the study overall: A total of some 51 samples underwent TCR beta sequencing, made up of some 26 tumors and about 27 peripheral blood samples. The final blood draw took place at 4 weeks after radiation, the same time as nephrectomy. A total of 4 million to 5 million unique CDR3 nucleotide sequences, encoding around 2.7 million unique CDR3 amino acid sequences, were found across all 50 or so samples. Points the paper makes about the study in general: Changes in the blood repertoire were not tracked past 4 weeks after treatment. No pretreatment tumor biopsies were available, so the baseline intratumoral presence of clonotypes could not be determined. With a single-armed trial design, the study had no way to address how radiation dose or scheduling affects the TCR repertoire. Top tumor clonotypes rose in blood from baseline to 2 weeks post-radiation, then contracted by 4 weeks, suggesting transient expansion of tumor-resident clones.

TCR beta libraries were generated from genomic DNA with the immunoSEQ kit, following the manufacturer's recommendations. For library preparation, a first multiplex PCR was performed with proprietary primers, followed by a second PCR in which unique barcodes were added, and bead cleanups were performed after each round. A positive control reaction and a negative control reaction, both provided in the kit, were run with every batch of samples. The final libraries were assessed on an Agilent 4200 TapeStation D1000 ScreenTape, pooled by volume, and quantified by qPCR. An Illumina NextSeq500 fitted with a MidOutput 150-cycle cartridge performed the sequencing, running 156 Read1 cycles and 15 Index1 cycles with the kit's custom primers. The pooled library was loaded at roughly 0.92 pM with a 20% PhiX control spike-in. The study's processing was this. Vendor-processed data were analyzed in R, and a clonotype was defined as all T cells sharing the same CDR3 nucleotide sequence. For clone abundance analyses, frequencies were normalized to the 10,000 most abundant clones per sample. Before analysis, public T cell clones were removed, and these numbered fewer than six per sample on average. Tumor-enriched clonotypes and baseline blood-enriched clonotypes were defined as those with an abundance difference of at least 32-fold between compartments. A beta-binomial differential abundance model was used to identify clonotypes that expanded or contracted between blood time points. The Baroni-Urbani and Buser coefficient was used to measure tumor-blood repertoire similarity, and groups were compared with two-tailed Wilcoxon tests in R. Imported from immuneACCESS, the table was reduced by TCRdb to in-frame sequences with V and J called. These copies leave out some clones; in studies compared against another copy, an unresolved V gene accounts for under half, and the cause of the remainder is not known. V and J calls plus clone size are reproduced from that table; the DNA served to infer D and trimming. This sample has about 150,000 clones in its table, and about 88% of those were observed once. The ten largest clones capture 17% of the sample.

This clone was found once. What this receptor recognizes is not known. No clone much larger than this one lies a single base away; base qualities are absent. Inclusive of the bounding cysteine and phenylalanine, the CDR3 is 16 residues long. CDR3 DNA is the only sequence kept; it has 48 bases, read in frame from the first base. Here V drops 0 bases and J drops 2 bases, and the junction holds 5 bases not matched to any gene. The germline V gene (reference sequence) gives CDR1 as WNHNN and CDR2 as SYGVQD. This specimen's time point label, per the study, means: blood 4 weeks post-SBRT, at nephrectomy. Reading the label with the study, this specimen's treatment or condition is: 15 Gy SBRT to primary tumor, nephrectomy 4 weeks later. Samples came from a clinical trial, in which primary renal cell carcinomas received 15 Gy stereotactic body radiation therapy followed by nephrectomy 4 weeks later. To track tumor-enriched clonotypes, serial peripheral blood was sampled from radiation-treated patients at baseline and at 2 weeks and 4 weeks after SBRT. Renal cell carcinoma with clear cell pathology was present in all patients. The QIAamp DNA Blood Mini Kit (Qiagen) was used to prepare genomic DNA for TCR sequencing. The analyses included only samples that passed all quality control checks.

The chain couples TRBV10-1 to TRBJ2-3; a stretch of 7 junction bases matches TRBD2. The sequencing used blood, collected from a patient whose treatment included radiotherapy and nephrectomy. This sequence originates from a woman in her forties or fifties with renal cell carcinoma. The DNA sequence is as follows: TGCGCCAGCAGTGAGTCAGGAGCGGGGCCCACAGATACGCAGTATTTT. The translation is CASSESGAGPTDTQYF.